These 21 T cell receptor beta chains originate from one sample sequenced in a study of blood T cell repertoires in COVID-19 (dated by TCRdb to 2018 to 2020). The library was prepared using the immunoSEQ multiplex PCR assay. TCRdb's version of the immuneACCESS table is confined to in-frame rearrangements and falls short of the full clone set. An unresolved V gene accounts for under half of the shortfall where checked; the remainder is of unknown origin. Present in this sample are under 95,000 clones, roughly nine tenths of which were seen just once. The ten largest clones take up approximately 17% of the sample. What was sequenced was peripheral blood. The receptors here all came from a man aged 80 or over in a cohort sampled during active COVID-19.

Only a few counts were recorded for this clone. The V gene is TRBV7-2, the J gene TRBJ1-5, with 9 bases fitting TRBD1. This CDR3 is built from 18 residues. Looked up from germline, CDR1 is SGHTA and CDR2 is FQGNSA. Trimming removed 1 base from V and 7 bases from J; junction bases left unmatched: 14. The CDR3 here is CASSLGGQGSGAGQPQHF. CDR3 in DNA: TGTGCCAGCAGCTTAGGGGGACAGGGTAGCGGCGCTGGCCAGCCCCAGCATTTT.

V is TRBV6-5 and J is TRBJ1-2; tentative D call: TRBD1 (5 bases). The CDR3 totals 11 residues. The germline V gene has CDR1 MNHEY and CDR2 SVGAGI. The ends were cut back, 8 bases at V and 7 bases at J, with 11 bases in the middle. CDR3 region: CASRGGSGYTF. In DNA form, the CDR3 reads TGTGCCAGCCGGGGGGGGTCTGGCTACACCTTC.

The genes are TRBV15 and TRBJ1-1; unclear D gene. CDR1 is LNHNV and CDR2 is YYDKDF in the germline V gene (reference sequence). CDR3 size: 19 residues. The V end lost 0 bases, the J end lost 2 bases, and 22 bases lay between the germline ends. The CDR3 DNA reads as TGTGCCACCAGCAGAGACCTTCTCGAGGGAGGTGGGCGTAACACTGAAGCTTTCTTT. Translating gives CATSRDLLEGGGRNTEAFF.

This chain connects TRBV24-1 to TRBJ2-2, with D unclear. The CDR3 contains 14 residues. Germline lookup yields CDR1 KGHDR and CDR2 SFDVKD. Deletions cut 2 bases from V and 1 base from J, with 4 bases between. CDR3: CATSDSGNTGELFF. In DNA form, the CDR3 reads TGTGCCACCAGTGATTCCGGGAACACCGGGGAGCTGTTTTTT.

V is TRBV5-5 and J is TRBJ2-1, with D possibly being TRBD1 (6 bases). Trimming cost V 3 bases and J 3 bases, with 13 bases left between them. CDR3 size: 15 residues. Germline lookup yields CDR1 SGHKS and CDR2 YYEKEE (reference sequence). CDR3 bases: TGTGCCAGCAGCTCGCGGACAGCGTTCTACAATGAGCAGTTCTTC. Its translation is CASSSRTAFYNEQFF.

V gene TRBV3-1 (or the pseudogene TRBV3-2) combines with J gene TRBJ1-1; D is undetermined. V lost 4 bases to trimming and J lost 7 bases, with 10 bases between them. Germline values: CDR1 LGHDT, CDR2 YNNKEL (reference sequence). The CDR3 sequence is 12 residues long. CDR3 DNA sequence: TGTGCCAGCAGCCTGGCGGTAGGTGAAGCTTTCTTT. Translation: CASSLAVGEAFF.

V is TRBV12-3 or TRBV12-4 and J is TRBJ1-4, with unresolved D. This CDR3 contains 11 residues. The V gene lost 6 bases and the J gene lost 6 bases, with 5 bases spanning the gap. The DNA of the CDR3 is TGTGCCAGCAGGAGGGATGAAAAACTGTTTTTT. Encoded protein: CASRRDEKLFF.

The rearrangement links TRBV12-3 or TRBV12-4 to TRBJ2-3; D gene uncertain. The CDR3 has 12 amino acids. V lost 7 bases and J 1 base, leaving 6 bases between the germline ends. CDR3 residues: CASTVRTDTQYF. CDR3 coding DNA: TGTGCCAGCACGGTCCGCACAGATACGCAGTATTTT.

The chain recombines TRBV5-1 with TRBJ2-2; 8 bases are a match to TRBD2. The junction had 17 bases not matched to a gene; V was cut back by 4 bases and J by 9 bases. The V gene's germline CDR1 is SGHRS and CDR2 YFSETQ. CDR3 length equals 17 residues. The DNA for the CDR3 is TGCGCCAGCAGCCCAAGGACTGGCGGGGGGTCTCACCGGGAGCTGTTTTTT. It translates to CASSPRTGGGSHRELFF. Filled out from reference TRBV5-1 and TRBJ2-2, the complete variable domain reads KAGVTQTPRYLIKTRGQQVTLSCSPISGHRSVSWYQQTPGQGLQFLFEYFSETQRNKGNFPGRFSGRQFSNSRSEMNVSTLELGDSALYLCASSPRTGGGSHRELFFGEGSRLTVL.

This chain connects TRBV6-5 to TRBJ2-3; 8 nucleotides match TRBD1. The V gene end was trimmed by 6 bases and the J gene end by 8 bases; junction bases not matched to a gene: 13. The CDR3 sequence is 15 residues long. Germline V gives CDR1 MNHEY, CDR2 SVGAGI. DNA of the CDR3: TGTGCCAGCAGCTGGGGGACAGGCCTTGGGAGTACGCAGTATTTT. As protein: CASSWGTGLGSTQYF.

The V gene is TRBV6-6, the J gene TRBJ2-3; 9 nucleotides match TRBD2. This CDR3 spans 16 amino acids. V lost 2 bases and J lost 3; bases outside the gene matches: 6. Germline CDR1 reads MNHNY; CDR2 reads SVGAGI (reference sequence). The CDR3 nucleotides read TGTGCCAGCAGTTACAGGCCGGGACTAGCAACAGATACGCAGTATTTT. As protein: CASSYRPGLATDTQYF.

V gene TRBV7-2 combines with J gene TRBJ2-6, with TRBD1 matching 12 bases. The CDR3 extends over 17 amino acids. The germline gives CDR1 SGHTA, CDR2 FQGNSA. V lost 7 bases and J lost 2; bases outside the gene matches: 6. The CDR3 region is CASNTGTGGAGANVLTF. For the CDR3, the DNA is TGTGCCAGCAACACCGGGACAGGGGGCGCTGGGGCCAACGTCCTGACTTTC.

The chain couples TRBV7-2 to TRBJ2-5, with D tentatively TRBD1 (6 bases). With 3 bases removed from V and 5 bases from J, the gap between germline ends came to 22 bases. The germline V gene encodes CDR1 SGHTA and CDR2 FQGNSA. This CDR3 contains 17 residues. In DNA form, the CDR3 reads TGTGCCAGCAGCTTTGGGGGCAGGGTCCAGGCCGGGGAGACCCAGTACTTC. It yields the protein CASSFGGRVQAGETQYF.

The V call is TRBV21-1, the J call TRBJ1-6; the table's D call TRBD1 went unverified against the DNA. TRBV21-1 is given as a pseudogene. The CDR3 spans 21 residues. The CDR3 spells CASSKEERDRRLKKHNSPLHF. The CDR3 bases are TGTGCCAGCAGCAAAGAGGAGAGGGACAGGAGGCTGAAAAAACATAATTCACCCCTCCACTTT.

The V and J genes are TRBV27 and TRBJ2-1; possibly TRBD1 for D (6 bases). The germline V gene has CDR1 MNHEY and CDR2 SMNVEV (reference sequence). The V end was cut by 8 bases, the J end by 5 bases, with 16 bases between. The CDR3 runs to 14 residues. CDR3 region: CASSRWTVDNEQFF. In nucleotides, the CDR3 is TGTGCCAGCTCTCGCTGGACAGTTGACAATGAGCAGTTCTTC.

The chain couples TRBV19 to TRBJ1-5, with 12 bases that match TRBD1. The V and J ends lost 8 bases and 6 bases, in that order; junction bases with no gene match: 5. Germline assignment: CDR1 LNHDA and CDR2 SQIVND (reference sequence). The CDR3 spans 14 residues. CDR3 residues: CASGDRGLTQPQHF. CDR3 DNA: TGTGCCAGTGGGGACAGGGGGCTGACTCAGCCCCAGCATTTT.

The gene calls are TRBV6-2 or TRBV6-3 and TRBJ2-6; 8 nucleotides align to TRBD1. Looked up from germline, CDR1 is MNHEY and CDR2 is SVGEGT. The CDR3 is 19 amino acids. Trimming removed 0 bases from V and 0 bases from J; junction bases left unmatched: 7. In DNA form, the CDR3 reads TGTGCCAGCAGTTACTCGATTTGGACAGGGTCCTCTGGGGCCAACGTCCTGACTTTC. Protein: CASSYSIWTGSSGANVLTF.

The table lists this clone with a few counts. The chain combines TRBV25-1 with TRBJ1-6; D might be TRBD1 (5 bases). The CDR3 covers 13 residues. V was cut by 7 bases and J by 7 bases, with 11 bases left in between. Germline-derived CDR1 and CDR2 are MGHDK and SYGVNS. The CDR3 nucleotides read TGTGCCAGCACAGACAGCGGGAATTCACCCCTCCACTTT. Translating it yields CASTDSGNSPLHF.

This clone was seen a single time. The V and J genes are TRBV3-1 (or the pseudogene TRBV3-2) and TRBJ1-6; 8 nucleotides line up with TRBD1. The CDR3 covers 14 residues. V lost 6 bases to trimming and J lost 6 bases; unmatched junction nucleotides: 4. The germline gives CDR1 LGHDT, CDR2 YNNKEL (reference sequence). The CDR3, as DNA: TGTGCCAGCAGTCAGGGGGCTAGTAATTCACCCCTCCACTTT. Translated, it gives CASSQGASNSPLHF.

The chain is built from TRBV4-2 and TRBJ2-7; D not resolved. Trimming stripped 0 bases from V and 5 bases from J, with 5 bases between. Germline values: CDR1 LGHNA, CDR2 YNFKEQ. The CDR3 runs to 12 residues. CDR3 region: CASSQEVDEQYF. The CDR3 coding sequence is TGTGCCAGCAGCCAAGAGGTAGACGAGCAGTACTTC.

The CDR3 reads CASSLGPSRAFF. CDR3 bases: TGCGCCAGCAGCTTGGGGCCTTCGCGGGCTTTCTTT. This chain uses TRBV5-1 with TRBJ1-1; D gene ambiguous. The V end was cut by 0 bases, the J end by 11 bases, with 11 bases between. Germline V lookup: CDR1 SGHRS, CDR2 YFSETQ. There are 12 residues in the CDR3.